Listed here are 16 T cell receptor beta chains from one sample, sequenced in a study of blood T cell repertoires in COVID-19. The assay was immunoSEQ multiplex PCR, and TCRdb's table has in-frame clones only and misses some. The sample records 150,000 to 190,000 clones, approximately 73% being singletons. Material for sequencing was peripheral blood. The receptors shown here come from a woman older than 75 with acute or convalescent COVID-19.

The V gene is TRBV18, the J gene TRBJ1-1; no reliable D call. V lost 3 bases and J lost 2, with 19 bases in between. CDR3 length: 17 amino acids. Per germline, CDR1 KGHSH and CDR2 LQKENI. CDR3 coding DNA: TGTGCCAGCTCACCTTTTTCCAGACGTACAGCTAACACTGAAGCTTTCTTT. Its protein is CASSPFSRRTANTEAFF.

DNA of the CDR3: TGTGCCAGCAGTTCCGCCCGACTAGCGGGAGAAAATGAGCAGTTCTTC. The encoded protein is CASSSARLAGENEQFF. V usage is TRBV27 and J usage is TRBJ2-1, with TRBD2 identical over 12 bases. The V segment lost 4 bases and the J segment 7 bases; nucleotides outside the gene matches: 8. Germline CDR1 is MNHEY and CDR2 is SMNVEV (reference sequence). The CDR3 spans 16 residues.

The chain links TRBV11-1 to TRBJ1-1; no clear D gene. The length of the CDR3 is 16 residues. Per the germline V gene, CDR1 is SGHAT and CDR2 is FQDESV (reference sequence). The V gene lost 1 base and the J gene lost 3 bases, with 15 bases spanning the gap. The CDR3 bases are TGTGCCAGCAGCTTAGAAGGAGGTCGGGGATACACTGAAGCTTTCTTT. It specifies CASSLEGGRGYTEAFF.

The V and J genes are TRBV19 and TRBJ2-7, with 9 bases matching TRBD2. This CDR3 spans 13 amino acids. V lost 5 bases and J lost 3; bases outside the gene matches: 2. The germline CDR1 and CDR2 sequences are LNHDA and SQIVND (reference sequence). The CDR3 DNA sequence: TGTGCCAGTAGTGTTAGCGGGGGCTACGAGCAGTACTTC. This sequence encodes CASSVSGGYEQYF. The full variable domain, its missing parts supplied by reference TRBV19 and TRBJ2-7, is DGGITQSPKYLFRKEGQNVTLSCEQNLNHDAMYWYRQDPGQGLRLIYYSQIVNDFQKGDIAEGYSVSREKKESFPLTVTSAQKNPTAFYLCASSVSGGYEQYFGPGTRLTVT.

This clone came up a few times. CDR3 nucleotide sequence: TGTGCCAGCAGTTACGGGCGGGGGGGCCCAGGAGATACGCAGTATTTT. Translating gives CASSYGRGGPGDTQYF. The rearrangement links TRBV6-5 to TRBJ2-3; 9 nucleotides line up with TRBD2. CDR1 is MNHEY and CDR2 is SVGAGI in the germline V gene. V was pared by 2 bases and J by 5 bases, with 8 bases of the junction left unmatched. The CDR3 has 16 amino acids.

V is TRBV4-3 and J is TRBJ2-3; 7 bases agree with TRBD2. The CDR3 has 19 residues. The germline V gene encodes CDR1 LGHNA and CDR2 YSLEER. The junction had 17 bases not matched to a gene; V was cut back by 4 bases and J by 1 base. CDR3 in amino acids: CASSRRVGVSGDRTDTQYF. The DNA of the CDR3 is TGCGCCAGCAGCCGCCGCGTGGGGGTGAGCGGGGACCGCACAGATACGCAGTATTTT.

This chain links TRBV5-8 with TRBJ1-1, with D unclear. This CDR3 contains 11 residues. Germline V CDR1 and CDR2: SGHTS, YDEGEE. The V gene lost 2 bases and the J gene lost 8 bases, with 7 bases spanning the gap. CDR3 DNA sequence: TGTGCCAGCAGCTTATACGGGGAAGCTTTCTTT. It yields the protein CASSLYGEAFF.

The CDR3 spells CASSFGTSGANVLTF. In DNA, the CDR3 is TGTGCCAGCAGCTTTGGGACATCTGGGGCCAACGTCCTGACTTTC. The chain recombines TRBV7-2 with TRBJ2-6; TRBD1 might be the D (6 bases). V lost 3 bases and J lost 1, with 7 bases in between. Germline lookup yields CDR1 SGHTA and CDR2 FQGNSA. CDR3 size: 15 residues.

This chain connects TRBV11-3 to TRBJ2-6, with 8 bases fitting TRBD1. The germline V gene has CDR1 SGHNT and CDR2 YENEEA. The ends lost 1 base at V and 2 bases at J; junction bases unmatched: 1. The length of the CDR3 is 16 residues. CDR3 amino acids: CASSLGQGTGANVLTF. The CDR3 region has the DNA TGTGCCAGCAGCTTAGGACAGGGGACTGGGGCCAACGTCCTGACTTTC.

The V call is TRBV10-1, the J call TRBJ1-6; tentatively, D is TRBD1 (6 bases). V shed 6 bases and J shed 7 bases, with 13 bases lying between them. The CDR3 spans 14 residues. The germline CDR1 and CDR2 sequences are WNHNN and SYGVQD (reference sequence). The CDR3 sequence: CASSKDSANSPLHF. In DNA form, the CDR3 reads TGCGCCAGCAGCAAGGACAGTGCGAATTCACCCCTCCACTTT.

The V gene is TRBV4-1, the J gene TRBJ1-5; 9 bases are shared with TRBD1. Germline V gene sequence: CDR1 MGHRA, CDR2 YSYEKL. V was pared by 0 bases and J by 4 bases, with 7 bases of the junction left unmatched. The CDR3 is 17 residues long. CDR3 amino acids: CASSQDLLGQGNQPQHF. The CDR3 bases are TGCGCCAGCAGCCAAGATCTTTTGGGACAGGGAAATCAGCCCCAGCATTTT.

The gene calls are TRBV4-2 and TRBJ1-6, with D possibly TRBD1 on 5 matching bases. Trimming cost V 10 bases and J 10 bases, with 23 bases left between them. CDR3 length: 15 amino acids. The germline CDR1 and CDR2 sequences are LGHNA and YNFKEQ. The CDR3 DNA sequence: TGTGCCACCCAGCCTTATGGGGGGGGAGGCTCACCCCTCCACTTT. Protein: CATQPYGGGGSPLHF.

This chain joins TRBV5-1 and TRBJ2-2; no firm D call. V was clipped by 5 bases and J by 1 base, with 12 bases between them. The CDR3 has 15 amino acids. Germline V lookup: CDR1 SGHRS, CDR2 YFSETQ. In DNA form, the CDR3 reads TGCGCCAGCAGATCGAGCGTAATGAACACCGGGGAGCTGTTTTTT. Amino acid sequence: CASRSSVMNTGELFF.

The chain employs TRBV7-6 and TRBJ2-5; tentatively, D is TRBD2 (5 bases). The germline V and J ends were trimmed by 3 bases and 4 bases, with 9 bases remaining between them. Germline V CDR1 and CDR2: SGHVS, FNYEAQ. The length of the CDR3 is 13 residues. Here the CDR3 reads CASSFTGLETQYF. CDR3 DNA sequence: TGTGCCAGCAGCTTCACCGGACTAGAGACCCAGTACTTC.

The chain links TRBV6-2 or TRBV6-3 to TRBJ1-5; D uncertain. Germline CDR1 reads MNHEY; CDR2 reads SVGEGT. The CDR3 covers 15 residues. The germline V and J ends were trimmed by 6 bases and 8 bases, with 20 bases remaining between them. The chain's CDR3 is CASSELGRRREPQHF. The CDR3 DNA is TGTGCCAGCAGCGAATTGGGAAGGCGGAGGGAGCCCCAGCATTTT.

CDR3 sequence: CASSFGTGMEKLFF. As DNA, the CDR3 is TGTGCCAGCAGCTTCGGGACAGGGATGGAAAAACTGTTTTTT. The V call is TRBV6-2 or TRBV6-3, the J call TRBJ1-4; TRBD1 matches 9 bases. The CDR3 runs to 14 residues. CDR1 is MNHEY and CDR2 is SVGEGT in the germline V gene. With V trimmed by 6 bases and J by 8 bases, 7 bases remained unmatched.